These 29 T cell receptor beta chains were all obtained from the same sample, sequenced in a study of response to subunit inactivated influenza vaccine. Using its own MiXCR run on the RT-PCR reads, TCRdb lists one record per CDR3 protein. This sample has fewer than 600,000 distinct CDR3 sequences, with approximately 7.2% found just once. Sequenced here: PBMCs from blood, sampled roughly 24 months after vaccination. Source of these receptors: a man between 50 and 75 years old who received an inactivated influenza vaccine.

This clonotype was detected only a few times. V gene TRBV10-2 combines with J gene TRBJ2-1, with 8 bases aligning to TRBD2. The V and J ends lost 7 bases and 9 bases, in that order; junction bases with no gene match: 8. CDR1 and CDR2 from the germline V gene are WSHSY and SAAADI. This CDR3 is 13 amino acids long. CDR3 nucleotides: TGCGCCAGCAACCCAGCGGGGGCCCGTGAGCAGTTCTTC. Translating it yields CASNPAGAREQFF.

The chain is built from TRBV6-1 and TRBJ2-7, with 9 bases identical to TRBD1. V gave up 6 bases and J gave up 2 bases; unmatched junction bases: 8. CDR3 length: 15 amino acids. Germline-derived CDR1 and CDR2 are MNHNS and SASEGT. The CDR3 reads CASSKTRTGAYEQYF. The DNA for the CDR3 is TGTGCCAGCAGCAAAACCCGGACAGGGGCCTACGAGCAGTACTTC.

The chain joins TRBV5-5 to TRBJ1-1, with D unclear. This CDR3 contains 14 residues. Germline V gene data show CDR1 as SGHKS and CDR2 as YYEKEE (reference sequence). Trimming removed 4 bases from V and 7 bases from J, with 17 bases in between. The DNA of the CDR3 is TGTGCCAGCAGCCCGACCTGGGCCCAATATGAAGCTTTCTTT. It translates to CASSPTWAQYEAFF.

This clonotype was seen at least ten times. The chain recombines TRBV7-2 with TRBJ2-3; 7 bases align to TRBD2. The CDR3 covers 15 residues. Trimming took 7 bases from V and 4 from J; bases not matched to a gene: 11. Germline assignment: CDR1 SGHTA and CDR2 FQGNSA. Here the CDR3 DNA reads TGTGCCAGCACACAATTAGGGGAGGGGTCAGATACGCAGTATTTT. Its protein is CASTQLGEGSDTQYF.

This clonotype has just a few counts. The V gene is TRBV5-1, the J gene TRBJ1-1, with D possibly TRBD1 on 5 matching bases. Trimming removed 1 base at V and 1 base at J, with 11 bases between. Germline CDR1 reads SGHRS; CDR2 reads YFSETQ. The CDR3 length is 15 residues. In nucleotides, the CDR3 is TGCGCCAGCAGCTTGACAGAGAGGGGGAACACTGAAGCTTTCTTT. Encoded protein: CASSLTERGNTEAFF.

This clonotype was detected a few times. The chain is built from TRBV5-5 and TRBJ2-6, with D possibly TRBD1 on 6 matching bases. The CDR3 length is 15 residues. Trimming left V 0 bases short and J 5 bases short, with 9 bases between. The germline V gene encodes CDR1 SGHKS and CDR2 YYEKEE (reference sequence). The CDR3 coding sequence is TGTGCCAGCAGCTTGGACAGGGTTCGGGCCAACGTCCTGACTTTC. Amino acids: CASSLDRVRANVLTF. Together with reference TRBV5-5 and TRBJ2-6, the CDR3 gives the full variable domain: DAGVTQSPTHLIKTRGQQVTLRCSPISGHKSVSWYQQVLGQGPQFIFQYYEKEERGRGNFPDRFSARQFPNYSSELNVNALLLGDSALYLCASSLDRVRANVLTFGAGSRLTVL.

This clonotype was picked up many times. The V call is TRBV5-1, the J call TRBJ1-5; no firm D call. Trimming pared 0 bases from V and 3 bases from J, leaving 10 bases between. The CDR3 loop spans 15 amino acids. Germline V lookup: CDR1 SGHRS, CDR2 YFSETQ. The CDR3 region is CASSLAGSPNQPQHF. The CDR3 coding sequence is TGCGCCAGCAGCTTGGCCGGCAGCCCCAATCAGCCCCAGCATTTT.

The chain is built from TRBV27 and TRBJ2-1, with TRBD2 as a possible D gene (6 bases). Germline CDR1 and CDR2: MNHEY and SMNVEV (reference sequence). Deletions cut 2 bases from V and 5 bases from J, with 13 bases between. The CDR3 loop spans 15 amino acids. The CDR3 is CASSLAASAHNEQFF. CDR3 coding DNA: TGTGCCAGCAGTTTAGCGGCTAGCGCCCACAATGAGCAGTTCTTC.

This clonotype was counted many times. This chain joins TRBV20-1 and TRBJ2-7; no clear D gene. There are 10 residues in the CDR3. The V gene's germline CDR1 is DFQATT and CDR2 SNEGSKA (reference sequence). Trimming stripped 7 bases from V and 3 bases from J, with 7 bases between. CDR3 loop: CSGAYYEQYF. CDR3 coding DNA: TGCAGTGGTGCTTACTACGAGCAGTACTTC.

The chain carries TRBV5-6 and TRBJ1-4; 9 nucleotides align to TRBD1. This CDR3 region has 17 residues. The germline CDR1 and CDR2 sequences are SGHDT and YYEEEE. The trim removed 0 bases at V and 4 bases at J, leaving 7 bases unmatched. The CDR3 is CASSLVLGQGYNEKLFF. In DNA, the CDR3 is TGTGCCAGCAGCTTGGTTCTCGGACAGGGGTATAATGAAAAACTGTTTTTT.

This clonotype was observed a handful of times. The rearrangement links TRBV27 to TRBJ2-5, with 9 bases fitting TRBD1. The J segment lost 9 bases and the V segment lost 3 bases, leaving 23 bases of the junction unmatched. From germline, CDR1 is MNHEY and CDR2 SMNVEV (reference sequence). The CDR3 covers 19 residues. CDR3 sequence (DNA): TGTGCCAGCAGTTTCCGGCGGTGGGAACAGGGGGCTCTTAAGTTGTCCCAGTACTTC. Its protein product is CASSFRRWEQGALKLSQYF.

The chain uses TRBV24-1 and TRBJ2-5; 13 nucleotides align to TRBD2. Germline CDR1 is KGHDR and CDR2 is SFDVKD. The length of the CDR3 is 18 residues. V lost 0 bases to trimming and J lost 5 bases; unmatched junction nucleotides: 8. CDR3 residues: CATSDLHGTSGARETQYF. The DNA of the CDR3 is TGTGCCACCAGTGATTTGCATGGGACTAGCGGGGCTCGGGAGACCCAGTACTTC.

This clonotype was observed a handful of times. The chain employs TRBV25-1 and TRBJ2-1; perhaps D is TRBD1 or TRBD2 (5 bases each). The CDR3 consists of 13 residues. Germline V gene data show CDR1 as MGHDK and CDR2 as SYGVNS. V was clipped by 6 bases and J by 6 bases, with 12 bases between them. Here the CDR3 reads CASRGDPRNEQFF. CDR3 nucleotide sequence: TGTGCCAGCAGAGGGGACCCTCGCAATGAGCAGTTCTTC.

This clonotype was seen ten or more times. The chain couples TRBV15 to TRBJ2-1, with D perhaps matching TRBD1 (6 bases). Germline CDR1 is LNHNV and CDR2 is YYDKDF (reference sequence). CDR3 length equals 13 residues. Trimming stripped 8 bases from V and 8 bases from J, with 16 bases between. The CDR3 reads CATSGSGVYEQFF. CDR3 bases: TGTGCCACCTCCGGATCAGGGGTGTATGAGCAGTTCTTC.

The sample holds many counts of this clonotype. The CDR3 sequence is CSASAGGSFNEQFF. CDR3 bases: TGCAGTGCGTCAGCGGGGGGCAGTTTCAATGAGCAGTTCTTC. This rearrangement joins TRBV20-1 to TRBJ2-1; 9 bases are shared with TRBD2. V trimming: 6 bases; J trimming: 6 bases; junction bases outside the gene matches: 9. The CDR3 runs to 14 residues. Germline assignment: CDR1 DFQATT and CDR2 SNEGSKA (reference sequence).

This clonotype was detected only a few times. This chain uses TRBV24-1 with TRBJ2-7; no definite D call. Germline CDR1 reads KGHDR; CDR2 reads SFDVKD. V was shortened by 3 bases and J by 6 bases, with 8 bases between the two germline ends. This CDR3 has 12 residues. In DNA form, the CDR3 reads TGTGCCACCAGTGATCAGTTTAGCGAGCAGTACTTC. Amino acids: CATSDQFSEQYF.

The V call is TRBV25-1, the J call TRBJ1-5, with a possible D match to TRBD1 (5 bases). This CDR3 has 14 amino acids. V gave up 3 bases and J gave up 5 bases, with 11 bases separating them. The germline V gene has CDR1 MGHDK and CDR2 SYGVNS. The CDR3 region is CASSDSDNHQPQHF. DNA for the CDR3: TGTGCCAGCAGTGATTCGGACAACCATCAGCCCCAGCATTTT. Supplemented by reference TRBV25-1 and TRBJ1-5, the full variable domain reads EADIYQTPRYLVIGTGKKITLECSQTMGHDKMYWYQQDPGMELHLIHYSYGVNSTEKGDLSSESTVSRIRTEHFPLTLESARPSHTSQYLCASSDSDNHQPQHFGDGTRLSIL.

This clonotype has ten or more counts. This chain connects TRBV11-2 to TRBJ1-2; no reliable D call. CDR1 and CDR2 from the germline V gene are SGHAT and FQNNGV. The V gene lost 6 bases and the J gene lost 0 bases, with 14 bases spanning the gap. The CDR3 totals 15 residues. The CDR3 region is CASSPSLGPNYGYTF. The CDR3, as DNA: TGTGCCAGCAGTCCCTCCCTGGGCCCTAACTATGGCTACACCTTC.

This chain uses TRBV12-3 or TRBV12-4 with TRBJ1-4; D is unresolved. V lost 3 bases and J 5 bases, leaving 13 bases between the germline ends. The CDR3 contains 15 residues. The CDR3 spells CASSFGQYINEKLFF. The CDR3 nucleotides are TGTGCCAGCAGTTTCGGGCAGTATATAAATGAAAAACTGTTTTTT.

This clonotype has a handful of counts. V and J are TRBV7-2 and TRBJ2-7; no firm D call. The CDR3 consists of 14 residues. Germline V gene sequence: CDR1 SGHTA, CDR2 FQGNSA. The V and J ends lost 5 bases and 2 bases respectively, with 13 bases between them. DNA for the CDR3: TGTGCCAGCAGCCCCCAGCTCTTACCCTACGAGCAGTACTTC. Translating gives CASSPQLLPYEQYF.

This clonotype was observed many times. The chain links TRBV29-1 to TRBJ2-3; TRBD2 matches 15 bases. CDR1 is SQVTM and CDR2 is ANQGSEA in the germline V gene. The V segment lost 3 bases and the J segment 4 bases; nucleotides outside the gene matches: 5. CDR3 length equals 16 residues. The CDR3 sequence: CSVDPRTSGGADTQYF. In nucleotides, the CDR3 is TGCAGCGTTGACCCTAGGACTAGCGGGGGGGCAGATACGCAGTATTTT.

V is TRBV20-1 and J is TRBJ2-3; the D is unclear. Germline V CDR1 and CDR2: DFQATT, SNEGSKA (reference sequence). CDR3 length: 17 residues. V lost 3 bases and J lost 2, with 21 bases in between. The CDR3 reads CSASGFGRIGHTDTQYF. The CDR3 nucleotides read TGCAGTGCTAGTGGGTTTGGAAGGATTGGGCACACAGATACGCAGTATTTT.

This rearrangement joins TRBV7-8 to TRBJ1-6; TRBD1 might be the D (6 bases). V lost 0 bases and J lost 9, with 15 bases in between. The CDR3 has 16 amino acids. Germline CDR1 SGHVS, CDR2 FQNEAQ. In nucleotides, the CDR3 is TGTGCCAGCAGCTTAGCGCTGGGGGGGCGTGTTTCACCCCTCCACTTT. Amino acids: CASSLALGGRVSPLHF.

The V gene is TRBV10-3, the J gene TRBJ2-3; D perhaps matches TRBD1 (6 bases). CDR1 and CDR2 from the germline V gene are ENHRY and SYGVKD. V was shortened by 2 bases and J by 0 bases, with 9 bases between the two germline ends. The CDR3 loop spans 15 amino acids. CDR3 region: CAISERTVSTDTQYF. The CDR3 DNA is TGTGCCATCAGTGAGAGGACAGTTAGCACAGATACGCAGTATTTT.

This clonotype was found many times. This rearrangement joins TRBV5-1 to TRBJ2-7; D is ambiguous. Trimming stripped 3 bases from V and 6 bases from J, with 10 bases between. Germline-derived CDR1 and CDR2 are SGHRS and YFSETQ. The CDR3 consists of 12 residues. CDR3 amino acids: CASSYDRAEQYF. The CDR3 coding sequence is TGCGCCAGCAGCTACGATAGGGCCGAGCAGTACTTC. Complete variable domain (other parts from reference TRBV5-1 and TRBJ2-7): KAGVTQTPRYLIKTRGQQVTLSCSPISGHRSVSWYQQTPGQGLQFLFEYFSETQRNKGNFPGRFSGRQFSNSRSEMNVSTLELGDSALYLCASSYDRAEQYFGPGTRLTVT.

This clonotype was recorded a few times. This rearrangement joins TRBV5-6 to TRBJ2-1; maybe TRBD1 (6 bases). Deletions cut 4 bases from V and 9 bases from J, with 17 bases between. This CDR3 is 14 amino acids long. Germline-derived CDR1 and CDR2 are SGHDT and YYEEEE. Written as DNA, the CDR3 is TGTGCCAGCAGCCCTCTTACAGGGTTGGGTGAGCAGTTCTTC. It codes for CASSPLTGLGEQFF.

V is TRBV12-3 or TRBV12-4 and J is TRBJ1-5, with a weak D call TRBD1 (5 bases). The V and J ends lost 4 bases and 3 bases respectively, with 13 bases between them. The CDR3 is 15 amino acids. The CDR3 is CASSSRGRDNQPQHF. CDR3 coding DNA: TGTGCCAGCAGTTCGAGGGGTAGGGACAATCAGCCCCAGCATTTT.

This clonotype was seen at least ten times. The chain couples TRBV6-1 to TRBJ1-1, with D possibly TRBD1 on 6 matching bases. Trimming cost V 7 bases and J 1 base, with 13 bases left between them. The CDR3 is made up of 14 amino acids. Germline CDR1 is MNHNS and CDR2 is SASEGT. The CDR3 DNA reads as TGTGCCAGCATCGAGGGGGTAGGGAACACTGAAGCTTTCTTT. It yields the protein CASIEGVGNTEAFF.

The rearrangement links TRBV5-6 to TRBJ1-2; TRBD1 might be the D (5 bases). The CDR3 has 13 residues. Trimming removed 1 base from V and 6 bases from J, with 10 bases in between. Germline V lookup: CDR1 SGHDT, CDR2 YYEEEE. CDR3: CASSLKAGHGYTF. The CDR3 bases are TGTGCCAGCAGCTTGAAGGCAGGGCATGGCTACACCTTC.